The 11 T cell receptor beta chains below come from one sample, sequenced in a study of T cells after posttransplantation cyclophosphamide. TCRdb keeps only in-frame clones here, not all; method: immunoSEQ multiplex PCR. There are 25,000 to 35,000 clones in the sample, none observed a single time. The sample comprised PBMCs. Every receptor here comes from a woman in her twenties or thirties in good health and a related stem cell transplant donor.

The J gene is TRBJ1-1, the V gene TRBV9; 9 nucleotides match TRBD1. The germline CDR1 and CDR2 sequences are SGDLS and YYNGEE. The CDR3 covers 14 residues. V lost 0 bases to trimming and J lost 5 bases; unmatched junction nucleotides: 2. CDR3 residues: CASSVVTGGTEAFF. The CDR3, as DNA: TGTGCCAGCAGCGTAGTGACAGGGGGGACTGAAGCTTTCTTT.

This clone was observed many times. The chain is built from TRBV5-4 and TRBJ2-1; 12 positions agree with TRBD2. V dropped 4 bases and J dropped 5; count of bases not matched to a gene: 16. The CDR3 has 19 residues. CDR1 is SGHNT and CDR2 is YYREEE in the germline V gene (reference sequence). CDR3 sequence reads: CASSLAGGTSGHLNNEQFF. The DNA for the CDR3 is TGTGCCAGCAGCCTTGCGGGGGGGACTAGCGGGCATCTAAACAATGAGCAGTTCTTC.

This clone was seen at least ten times. The J gene is TRBJ2-3, the V gene TRBV27, with D possibly being TRBD1 (6 bases). V dropped 3 bases and J dropped 4 bases, with 11 bases sitting between them. Germline V CDR1 and CDR2: MNHEY, SMNVEV (reference sequence). CDR3 length: 14 residues. In DNA, the CDR3 is TGTGCCAGCAGTTTCCGGCAGGGGCCAGATACGCAGTATTTT. It codes for CASSFRQGPDTQYF.

Many counts were recorded for this clone. V and J are TRBV7-3 and TRBJ1-1, with D perhaps TRBD1 (6 bases). This CDR3 has 13 amino acids. Germline lookup yields CDR1 SGHTA and CDR2 FQGTGA. Trimming removed 5 bases from V and 1 base from J, with 8 bases in between. CDR3 sequence (DNA): TGTGCCAGCAGCGAGGACAGGAACACTGAAGCTTTCTTT. Protein product: CASSEDRNTEAFF.

This clone occurred many times. The chain links TRBV5-1 to TRBJ1-2; D is unclear. Germline assignment: CDR1 SGHRS and CDR2 YFSETQ. V lost 5 bases, J lost 2 bases, and 10 bases lay in between. CDR3 length equals 13 residues. CDR3: CASSSGPNYGYTF. CDR3 in DNA: TGCGCCAGCAGTTCGGGTCCAAACTATGGCTACACCTTC.

This clone was observed many times. V gene TRBV28 combines with J gene TRBJ1-2; 8 bases are shared with TRBD1. This CDR3 is built from 13 residues. V dropped 7 bases and J dropped 2; count of bases not matched to a gene: 3. Germline V lookup: CDR1 MDHEN, CDR2 SYDVKM. CDR3 amino acids: CASKQGANYGYTF. The DNA for the CDR3 is TGTGCCAGCAAGCAGGGGGCGAACTATGGCTACACCTTC.

This clone has at least ten counts. V gene TRBV7-9 combines with J gene TRBJ1-6, with D perhaps matching TRBD1 (5 bases). The CDR3 contains 15 residues. Deletions cut 1 base from V and 8 bases from J, with 12 bases between. CDR1 is SEHNR and CDR2 is FQNEAQ in the germline V gene (reference sequence). The CDR3 DNA is TGTGCCAGCAGCTTAGTGTCAGGGCACCATTCACCCCTCCACTTT. Its translation: CASSLVSGHHSPLHF. Combining the CDR3 with reference TRBV7-9 and TRBJ1-6 gives the whole variable domain DTGVSQNPRHKITKRGQNVTFRCDPISEHNRLYWYRQTLGQGPEFLTYFQNEAQLEKSRLLSDRFSAERPKGSFSTLEIQRTEQGDSAMYLCASSLVSGHHSPLHFGNGTRLTVT.

This clone was observed many times. The chain links TRBV15 to TRBJ2-2, with TRBD1 as a possible D gene (5 bases). The CDR3 is 14 residues long. The germline CDR1 and CDR2 sequences are LNHNV and YYDKDF (reference sequence). Trimming removed 5 bases at V and 7 bases at J, with 14 bases between. CDR3: CATSGPGSSGELFF. The CDR3 DNA reads as TGTGCCACCAGCGGCCCAGGGTCGAGCGGGGAGCTGTTTTTT. The full variable domain, with the rest looked up from reference TRBV15 and TRBJ2-2, is DAMVIQNPRYQVTQFGKPVTLSCSQTLNHNVMYWYQQKSSQAPKLLFHYYDKDFNNEADTPDNFQSRRPNTSFCFLDIRSPGLGDTAMYLCATSGPGSSGELFFGEGSRLTVL.

The sample holds many counts of this clone. The chain has TRBV5-6 and TRBJ2-2; D not certain. Germline lookup yields CDR1 SGHDT and CDR2 YYEEEE. Trimming pared 4 bases from V and 2 bases from J, leaving 9 bases between. The CDR3 length is 14 residues. CDR3 amino acids: CASSPTENTGELFF. The CDR3 DNA follows: TGTGCCAGCAGCCCTACAGAAAACACCGGGGAGCTGTTTTTT.

This clone was found many times. The CDR3 DNA reads TGTGCCAGCCGACTAAAAGAGACCCAGTACTTC. Translation gives CASRLKETQYF. V and J are TRBV19 and TRBJ2-5; a weak D match, TRBD2 (5 bases). V gave up 9 bases and J gave up 3 bases, with 8 bases separating them. Germline loops: CDR1 LNHDA, CDR2 SQIVND (reference sequence). This CDR3 has 11 residues.

The table lists this clone with many counts. The chain links TRBV7-9 to TRBJ1-3; tentative D call: TRBD1 (5 bases). The V gene lost 2 bases and the J gene lost 0 bases, with 11 bases spanning the gap. Germline CDR1 is SEHNR and CDR2 is FQNEAQ (reference sequence). The CDR3 has 16 residues. The CDR3 loop reads CASSLPRQISGNTIYF. CDR3 coding DNA: TGTGCCAGCAGCTTACCGCGACAGATCTCTGGAAACACCATATATTTT.